This is a list of T cell receptor beta chains from one sample in a study of shared clonotypes between healthy human individuals. Sequenced by immunoSEQ multiplex PCR; TCRdb stores in-frame clones only, minus some. This sample has over a million clones; approximately 78% occur once, and the top ten carry around 0.61%. The specimen was memory CD4+ T cells from PBMCs. These receptors were collected from a man between 18 and 35 years old in good health. Some clones in this sample may be carry-over from other donors' samples. The CDR3 runs from the conserved cysteine through the conserved F or W. The D gene is left open where the match is weak. Where a row states a size, it is once, few, many or the class of an expanded clone; other rows omit it.

cdr3_aa,cdr3_nt,cdr3_length,d_call,v_call,j_call,clone_size
CASSEGQGLYEQYF,TGCGCCAGCAGCGAGGGACAGGGACTGTACGAGCAGTACTTC,14,TRBD1,TRBV5-1,TRBJ2-7,.
CASSSGQGGRTDTQYF,TGTGCCAGCAGTTCAGGCCAGGGTGGTCGCACAGATACGCAGTATTTT,16,.,TRBV11-2,TRBJ2-3,.
CASSLGGPLSGANVLTF,TGTGCCAGCAGTTTGGGGGGGCCTCTCTCTGGGGCCAACGTCCTGACTTTC,17,.,TRBV28,TRBJ2-6,.
CASSQDIIRAGNTGELFF,TGCGCCAGCAGCCAAGATATTATAAGGGCGGGAAACACCGGGGAGCTGTTTTTT,18,.,TRBV4-1,TRBJ2-2,.
CASSPRTGSNPYYNEQFF,TGTGCCAGCAGCCCACGGACAGGGTCTAACCCCTACTACAATGAGCAGTTCTTC,18,TRBD1,TRBV11-2,TRBJ2-1,once
CASSELAGGPGETQYF,TGTGCCAGCAGTGAATTAGCGGGAGGGCCAGGTGAGACCCAGTACTTC,16,TRBD2,TRBV25-1,TRBJ2-5,many
CASSDGNQPQHF,TGTGCCAGCAGTGATGGAAATCAGCCCCAGCATTTT,12,.,TRBV25-1,TRBJ1-5,few
CATTRETYNEQFF,TGTGCCACGACCCGAGAGACCTACAATGAGCAGTTCTTC,13,.,TRBV6-1,TRBJ2-1,.
CASSDVRRVTGELFF,TGTGCCAGCAGTGATGTACGCCGAGTCACCGGGGAGCTGTTTTTT,15,.,TRBV2,TRBJ2-2,.
CASGPPGARGYTF,TGTGCTAGTGGTCCCCCGGGGGCGAGGGGCTACACCTTC,13,.,TRBV12-5,TRBJ1-2,.
CASSSGLARSETQYF,TGTGCCAGCAGCTCCGGACTAGCGCGCTCGGAGACCCAGTACTTC,15,TRBD2,TRBV9,TRBJ2-5,.
CASSLYKTEAFF,TGTGCCAGCAGCTTATACAAGACTGAAGCTTTCTTT,12,.,TRBV7-2,TRBJ1-1,.
CASRPPHYRSLIGNQPQHF,TGTGCCAGCAGGCCACCCCATTATAGGTCCCTTATCGGCAATCAGCCCCAGCATTTT,19,.,TRBV28,TRBJ1-5,.
CASSLVQGEVTEAFF,TGCGCCAGCAGCTTGGTGCAGGGGGAGGTCACTGAAGCTTTCTTT,15,TRBD1,TRBV5-1,TRBJ1-1,.
CASSLVSGGTDTQYF,TGTGCCAGCAGCTTAGTTAGCGGGGGCACAGATACGCAGTATTTT,15,TRBD2,TRBV11-3,TRBJ2-3,.
CASSQGPTILDTQYF,TGTGCCAGCAGCCAGGGACCTACGATCTTAGATACGCAGTATTTT,15,.,TRBV5-6,TRBJ2-3,.
CASSPGQLQPQHF,TGTGCCAGCAGCCCGGGACAGCTCCAGCCCCAGCATTTT,13,TRBD1,TRBV7-2,TRBJ1-5,.
CASKGTEGGNTIYF,TGCGCCAGCAAAGGGACGGAGGGAGGAAACACCATATATTTT,14,.,TRBV5-1,TRBJ1-3,.
CASSLGARSEQYF,TGTGCCAGCAGCTTAGGAGCCCGCTCCGAGCAGTACTTC,13,.,TRBV7-2,TRBJ2-7,once
CASHPGFSGANVLTF,TGTGCCAGCCACCCAGGGTTCTCTGGGGCCAACGTCCTGACTTTC,15,.,TRBV19,TRBJ2-6,once
CASIKTVSTEAFF,TGTGCCAGCATCAAAACGGTGTCCACTGAAGCTTTCTTT,13,.,TRBV6-1,TRBJ1-1,.
CASSYSSSGDNEQFF,TGTGCCAGCAGTTACTCCTCTAGCGGTGATAATGAGCAGTTCTTC,15,TRBD2,TRBV6-5,TRBJ2-1,.
CASSLEGNTGELFF,TGCGCCAGCAGCTTAGAGGGGAACACCGGGGAGCTGTTTTTT,14,.,TRBV5-1,TRBJ2-2,.
CASSLALTGGQETQYF,TGTGCCAGCAGCTTAGCGCTTACAGGGGGTCAAGAGACCCAGTACTTC,16,TRBD1,TRBV7-2,TRBJ2-5,once
CASSPRGWQETQYF,TGCGCCAGCAGCCCCCGGGGGTGGCAAGAGACCCAGTACTTC,14,.,TRBV5-1,TRBJ2-5,.
CASSFTGGSGSSYEQYF,TGTGCCAGCAGCTTTACCGGGGGTAGCGGGAGCTCCTACGAGCAGTACTTC,17,TRBD2,TRBV11-2,TRBJ2-7,.
CASSERVGNTEAFF,TGTGCCAGCAGTGAGAGGGTGGGAAACACTGAAGCTTTCTTT,14,.,TRBV6-1,TRBJ1-1,.
CASSQRTGETQYF,TGTGCCAGCAGCCAAAGGACGGGGGAGACCCAGTACTTC,13,.,TRBV14,TRBJ2-5,.
CASSRGLAGAGGETQYF,TGCGCCAGCAGCCGCGGGCTAGCGGGAGCCGGCGGGGAGACCCAGTACTTC,17,TRBD2,TRBV5-1,TRBJ2-5,.
CASGGTYEQYF,TGTGCCAGCGGCGGTACATACGAGCAGTACTTC,11,.,TRBV6-5,TRBJ2-7,few
CASSPTPYSGNTIYF,TGTGCCAGCAGCCCAACACCATATTCTGGAAACACCATATATTTT,15,.,TRBV6-5,TRBJ1-3,.
CASSSTLAGGARNEQFF,TGCGCCAGCAGCTCCACCCTAGCGGGAGGGGCGCGAAATGAGCAGTTCTTC,17,TRBD2,TRBV10-1,TRBJ2-1,once
CATSRSTRNYEQYF,TGTGCCACCAGCAGGAGCACTAGGAACTACGAGCAGTACTTC,14,.,TRBV15,TRBJ2-7,.
CASTHTSGQGAVANEKLFF,TGTGCCAGCACCCACACGAGCGGACAGGGGGCCGTTGCTAATGAAAAACTGTTTTTT,19,TRBD1,TRBV2,TRBJ1-4,.
CASSRTLAGGPGETF,TGTGCCAGCAGCCGCACCCTAGCGGGAGGCCCAGGCGAGACTTTC,15,TRBD2,TRBV7-9,TRBJ2-6,.
CASSKRTGLNTEAFF,TGTGCCAGCAGTAAGCGGACAGGGTTGAACACTGAAGCTTTCTTT,15,TRBD1,TRBV6-5,TRBJ1-1,few
CASSLVRDQPQHF,TGTGCCAGCAGCTTAGTGAGGGATCAGCCCCAGCATTTT,13,.,TRBV7-2,TRBJ1-5,.
CASSTRLAGVGANVLTF,TGTGCCAGTAGTACCCGACTAGCGGGAGTCGGGGCCAACGTCCTGACTTTC,17,TRBD2,TRBV19,TRBJ2-6,.
CASSLFRGGSNQPQHF,TGTGCCAGCAGTTTATTCCGGGGGGGTAGCAATCAGCCCCAGCATTTT,16,.,TRBV28,TRBJ1-5,few
CASRTGTGFETQYF,TGCGCCAGCAGGACCGGGACAGGGTTCGAGACCCAGTACTTC,14,TRBD1,TRBV10-1,TRBJ2-5,.
CASSLLLLKGADLFRAFF,TGTGCCAGCAGTTTGCTCCTGTTAAAGGGCGCCGACCTTTTTCGGGCTTTCTTT,18,.,TRBV28,TRBJ1-1,once
CASSRLADFYEQYF,TGTGCCAGCAGCCGACTAGCAGACTTCTACGAGCAGTACTTC,14,TRBD2,TRBV7-9,TRBJ2-7,.
CASAGTGYADTQYF,TGTGCCAGCGCGGGGACAGGGTACGCAGATACGCAGTATTTT,14,TRBD1,TRBV18,TRBJ2-3,.
CASSLALTSGRVDTQYF,TGTGCCAGCAGCCTCGCCCTGACTAGCGGGAGAGTCGATACGCAGTATTTT,17,TRBD2,TRBV28,TRBJ2-3,once
CASSLTRGTGEAFF,TGTGCCAGCAGCCTCACCCGGGGGACAGGGGAAGCTTTCTTT,14,TRBD1,TRBV7-3,TRBJ1-1,.